A single sample is the source of the 16 T cell receptor beta chains below, sequenced in a study of cytomegalovirus exposure and HLA in healthy donors. The data were produced by immunoSEQ multiplex PCR, yet TCRdb's version contains in-frame clones alone and is incomplete. Here the sample spans approximately 210,000 clones, 70% to 90% being singletons. The specimen was PBMCs. The receptors were gathered from a woman aged 18-29 years in good health and CMV-seronegative.

The chain recombines TRBV2 with TRBJ2-1, with TRBD2 identical over 8 bases. This CDR3 has 16 residues. Germline CDR1 SNHLY, CDR2 FYNNEI. The V and J ends lost 3 bases and 5 bases, in that order; junction bases with no gene match: 9. The CDR3 DNA reads as TGTGCCAGCAGTGATGTGCGGGAGGAAATCGACAATGAGCAGTTCTTC. Its translation is CASSDVREEIDNEQFF. The full variable domain, in which reference TRBV2 and TRBJ2-1 provide the parts outside the CDR3, is EPEVTQTPSHQVTQMGQEVILRCVPISNHLYFYWYRQILGQKVEFLVSFYNNEISEKSEIFDDQFSVERPDGSNFTLKIRSTKLEDSAMYFCASSDVREEIDNEQFFGPGTRLTVL.

The V call is TRBV9, the J call TRBJ1-1; D is possibly TRBD1 (5 bases). The CDR3 is made up of 15 amino acids. Germline-derived CDR1 and CDR2 are SGDLS and YYNGEE. Trimming cost V 4 bases and J 4 bases, with 17 bases left between them. The CDR3 DNA reads TGTGCCAGCAGCCAAGGGGTTTGGGGTCGCACTGAAGCTTTCTTT. It codes for CASSQGVWGRTEAFF.

To note about this clone: Other DNA sequences in this specimen translate into the identical CDR3. The chain carries TRBV27 and TRBJ1-5; the match to TRBD1 covers 7 bases. In germline, CDR1 is MNHEY, CDR2 SMNVEV (reference sequence). V lost 3 bases, J lost 3 bases, and 5 bases stayed unmatched. This CDR3 comprises 15 residues. CDR3 sequence reads: CASSLVGQSNQPQHF. The DNA of the CDR3 is TGTGCCAGCAGTTTGGTGGGACAGTCCAATCAGCCCCAGCATTTT.

In this sample, this clone turned up a few times. CDR3 DNA: TGCGCCAGCAGCTTGGGCGGCGGGAGTACGACAGATACGCAGTATTTT. Its protein is CASSLGGGSTTDTQYF. The J gene is TRBJ2-3, the V gene TRBV5-1; 7 bases agree with TRBD2. Per germline, CDR1 SGHRS and CDR2 YFSETQ. V was clipped by 0 bases and J by 3 bases; unmatched bases: 7. The CDR3 extends over 16 amino acids.

The rearrangement uses TRBV5-1 and TRBJ2-1; 7 positions agree with TRBD2. The CDR3 loop spans 15 amino acids. The J segment lost 6 bases and the V segment lost 0 bases, leaving 6 bases of the junction unmatched. Germline V gives CDR1 SGHRS, CDR2 YFSETQ. For the CDR3, the DNA is TGCGCCAGCAGCTTGGGTTCTCTAGCGGCCAATGAGCAGTTCTTC. It specifies CASSLGSLAANEQFF.

This clone was seen more than once but under ten times. The chain carries TRBV7-2 and TRBJ2-5; D is possibly TRBD1 (6 bases). V dropped 8 bases and J dropped 4 bases, with 8 bases sitting between them. The length of the CDR3 is 11 residues. The V gene's germline CDR1 is SGHTA and CDR2 FQGNSA. CDR3 in DNA: TGTGCCAGCGGGACACGAGAGACCCAGTACTTC. It specifies CASGTRETQYF.

The chain carries TRBV19 and TRBJ1-2, with a tentative D call TRBD1 (5 bases). Trimming removed 5 bases from V and 7 bases from J, with 17 bases in between. This CDR3 has 14 amino acids. Looked up from germline, CDR1 is LNHDA and CDR2 is SQIVND (reference sequence). The CDR3 sequence is CASSPEGSYVGYTF. The CDR3 coding sequence is TGTGCCAGTAGTCCGGAGGGGAGTTATGTTGGCTACACCTTC.

This rearrangement joins TRBV27 to TRBJ2-6; perhaps TRBD1 as D (5 bases). Trimming took 5 bases from V and 4 from J, leaving 15 bases between them. Per the germline V gene, CDR1 is MNHEY and CDR2 is SMNVEV (reference sequence). The CDR3 has 16 residues. The CDR3, as DNA: TGTGCCAGCAGTAACCCAGGGTTAACAGGGGCCAACGTCCTGACTTTC. Translated, it gives CASSNPGLTGANVLTF.

The chain uses TRBV10-3 and TRBJ2-1, with D possibly TRBD2 on 5 matching bases. This CDR3 comprises 16 residues. The V gene lost 2 bases and the J gene lost 0 bases, with 11 bases spanning the gap. CDR1 ENHRY and CDR2 SYGVKD come from the germline V gene. The CDR3 nucleotides read TGTGCCATCAGTGAGCGAGCGGCGGCCTCCTACAATGAGCAGTTCTTC. This encodes CAISERAAASYNEQFF.

This chain joins TRBV28 and TRBJ2-1; 12 positions agree with TRBD2. With 4 bases clipped from V and 4 bases from J, the junction kept 2 bases outside the gene matches. This CDR3 has 15 residues. The germline V gene has CDR1 MDHEN and CDR2 SYDVKM. The CDR3 is CASSSGTSGYNEQFF. In DNA, the CDR3 is TGTGCCAGCAGTTCCGGGACTAGCGGGTACAATGAGCAGTTCTTC. Full variable domain (remainder filled in from reference TRBV28 and TRBJ2-1): DVKVTQSSRYLVKRTGEKVFLECVQDMDHENMFWYRQDPGLGLRLIYFSYDVKMKEKGDIPEGYSVSREKKERFSLILESASTNQTSMYLCASSSGTSGYNEQFFGPGTRLTVL.

This clone was detected a few times. This chain links TRBV11-3 with TRBJ2-1, with a weak D call TRBD1 (6 bases). The CDR3 extends over 12 amino acids. V was cut by 9 bases and J by 8 bases, with 14 bases left in between. Germline CDR1 SGHNT, CDR2 YENEEA. Here the CDR3 reads CASGGGSYEQFF. CDR3 DNA sequence: TGTGCCAGTGGGGGCGGAAGTTATGAGCAGTTCTTC.

The chain combines TRBV11-2 with TRBJ1-2; 9 bases align to TRBD1. With 4 bases clipped from V and 5 bases from J, the junction kept 5 bases outside the gene matches. Germline CDR1 reads SGHAT; CDR2 reads FQNNGV. The CDR3 is 14 amino acids. CDR3 sequence reads: CASSSGQGFYGYTF. CDR3 nucleotides: TGTGCCAGCAGCTCGGGACAGGGATTTTATGGCTACACCTTC. Full variable domain (rest looked up from reference TRBV11-2 and TRBJ1-2): EAGVAQSPRYKIIEKRQSVAFWCNPISGHATLYWYQQILGQGPKLLIQFQNNGVVDDSQLPKDRFSAERLKGVDSTLKIQPAKLEDSAVYLCASSSGQGFYGYTFGSGTRLTVV.

The V call is TRBV19, the J call TRBJ1-2, with 7 nucleotides matching TRBD1. CDR3 length: 14 residues. With V trimmed by 7 bases and J by 4 bases, 9 bases remained unmatched. Germline-derived CDR1 and CDR2 are LNHDA and SQIVND (reference sequence). CDR3 in amino acids: CASTGTVFLYGYTF. The CDR3 coding sequence is TGTGCCAGTACCGGGACAGTCTTCCTCTATGGCTACACCTTC.

The chain uses TRBV2 and TRBJ1-1, with 8 nucleotides matching TRBD1. Per the germline V gene, CDR1 is SNHLY and CDR2 is FYNNEI. The ends lost 6 bases at V and 1 base at J; junction bases unmatched: 4. This CDR3 contains 14 residues. The DNA for the CDR3 is TGTGCCAGCAGGTACAGGGGGGCGAACACTGAAGCTTTCTTT. This sequence encodes CASRYRGANTEAFF. The complete variable domain, with remaining parts taken from reference TRBV2 and TRBJ1-1, reads EPEVTQTPSHQVTQMGQEVILRCVPISNHLYFYWYRQILGQKVEFLVSFYNNEISEKSEIFDDQFSVERPDGSNFTLKIRSTKLEDSAMYFCASRYRGANTEAFFGQGTRLTVV.

The rearrangement uses TRBV19 and TRBJ2-3; 13 bases align to TRBD2. The CDR3 runs 16 residues. CDR1 and CDR2 (germline): LNHDA, SQIVND (reference sequence). J was trimmed by 4 bases and V by 4 bases; bases with no gene match: 5. DNA of the CDR3: TGTGCCAGTAGTACCAGGACTAGCGGGAGTGCAGATACGCAGTATTTT. As protein: CASSTRTSGSADTQYF. Combining the CDR3 with reference TRBV19 and TRBJ2-3 gives the whole variable domain DGGITQSPKYLFRKEGQNVTLSCEQNLNHDAMYWYRQDPGQGLRLIYYSQIVNDFQKGDIAEGYSVSREKKESFPLTVTSAQKNPTAFYLCASSTRTSGSADTQYFGPGTRLTVL.

The chain is built from TRBV28 and TRBJ1-4; D not resolved. Germline V lookup: CDR1 MDHEN, CDR2 SYDVKM. Between the trimmed V and J ends, which lost 5 bases and 4 bases, there was a span of 11 bases. The CDR3 sequence is 14 residues long. The CDR3 sequence is CASSRIEDNEKLFF. In nucleotides, the CDR3 is TGTGCCAGCAGTCGCATAGAAGATAATGAAAAACTGTTTTTT. Using reference TRBV28 and TRBJ1-4 for the parts outside the CDR3, the full variable domain is DVKVTQSSRYLVKRTGEKVFLECVQDMDHENMFWYRQDPGLGLRLIYFSYDVKMKEKGDIPEGYSVSREKKERFSLILESASTNQTSMYLCASSRIEDNEKLFFGSGTQLSVL.